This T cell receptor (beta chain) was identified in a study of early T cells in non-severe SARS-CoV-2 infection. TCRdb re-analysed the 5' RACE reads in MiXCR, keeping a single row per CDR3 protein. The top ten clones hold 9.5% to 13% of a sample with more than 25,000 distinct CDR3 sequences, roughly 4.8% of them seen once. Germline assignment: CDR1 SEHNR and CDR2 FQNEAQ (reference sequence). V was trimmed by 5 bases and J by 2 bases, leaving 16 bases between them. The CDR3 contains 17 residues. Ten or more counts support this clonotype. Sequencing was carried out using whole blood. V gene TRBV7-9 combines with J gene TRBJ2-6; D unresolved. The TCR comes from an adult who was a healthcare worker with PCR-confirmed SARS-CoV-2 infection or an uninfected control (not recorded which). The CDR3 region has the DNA TGTGCCAGCAGCCCCCCCGGTAGGGCGCCTGGGGCCAACGTCCTGACTTTC. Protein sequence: CASSPPGRAPGANVLTF.